By share, the clone carrying this T cell receptor (beta chain) counts as medium-sized. This specimen belongs to a study of blood T cell repertoires in COVID-19. Study summary: The United States, Italy and Spain provided the acute and convalescent COVID-19 samples. T cells, B-cell-depleted T cells, or PBMCs provided the cDNA or gDNA that served as material.

Looked up from germline, CDR1 is KGHSH and CDR2 is LQKENI. The CDR3 spans 12 residues. Deletions cut 2 bases from V and 7 bases from J, with 8 bases between. Authors' methods: For nucleated cells, counts were estimated from reference gene primer amplification. Some clones are missing from TCRdb's copy, which holds only in-frame ones; the method was immunoSEQ multiplex PCR. That table supplies the V and J calls and clone size; D and trimming were determined from the DNA. The sample has 80,000 or so clones, roughly 77% seen once. What was sequenced was peripheral blood. The chain is built from TRBV18 and TRBJ1-1; D is unclear. This TCR derives from a man between 45 and 60 years old with active or convalescent COVID-19. CDR3 in amino acids: CASSPERDEAFF. The CDR3 DNA reads as TGTGCCAGCTCACCAGAGAGGGATGAAGCTTTCTTT.